This T cell receptor (beta chain) was documented in a study of control samples from healthy donors and cancer patients. This CDR3 region has 15 residues. Germline V lookup: CDR1 SGHRS, CDR2 YFSETQ. The J segment lost 5 bases and the V segment lost 7 bases, leaving 5 bases of the junction unmatched. Clones were sequenced by immunoSEQ multiplex PCR, and TCRdb holds only the in-frame ones, with some missing. The table gives approximately 190,000 clones; the top ten clones make up about 2.2% of it. V usage is TRBV5-1 and J usage is TRBJ1-6, with 11 positions matching TRBD1. This sequence was found in a woman aged 25 to 39 in good health. The sequenced sample consisted of blood. CDR3 bases: TGCGCCAGCCAGGGACAGGGGGTTGATAATTCACCCCTCCACTTT. It specifies CASQGQGVDNSPLHF.